Listed below are T cell receptor beta chains from one sample, sequenced in a study of T cells in Graves' hyperthyroidism and ophthalmopathy. TCRdb fed the multiplex PCR reads into MiXCR, producing one record per CDR3 protein. This sample has about 690,000 distinct CDR3 sequences, with 15% to 20% found just once. The sample taken for sequencing was blood. Receptors were obtained from a man aged 45-65 years with Graves' hyperthyroidism. CDR3s include the opening cysteine and the closing phenylalanine or tryptophan. Clone sizes are given selectively: once, few, many, or a class where the clone is expanded.

>few|TRBV5-1|TRBJ1-1
CASSSGTLGTEAFF
>few|TRBV28|TRBJ2-1
CASRLEGQGAYNERFF
>many|TRBV2|TRBJ2-2
CASSEDSRYTGELFF
>many|TRBV19|TRBJ2-1
CASIPTGGSYNEQFF
>few|TRBV11-2|TRBJ2-5
CASSLEAFETQYF
>many|TRBV7-2|TRBJ2-7
CASSLGTWVEEQYF
>many|TRBV28|TRBJ1-4
CASSLIGQNEKLFF
>-|TRBV5-1|TRBJ1-1
CASRPPRGGGNTEAFF
>many|TRBV19|TRBJ1-1
CASSTLGQANTEAFF
>many|TRBV19|TRBJ1-2
CASTRTGGSGYTF
>many|TRBV6-2/TRBV6-3|TRBJ2-5
CASSLHISAAGYF
>-|TRBV4-1|TRBJ2-2
CASSLGLAGGLNTGELFF
>-|TRBV19|TRBJ2-3
CASTLAGGPTDTQYF
>many|TRBV5-1|TRBJ2-2
CASSAAGTGNTGELFF
>many|TRBV6-1|TRBJ1-2
CASTSDSQVYGYTF
>many|TRBV28|TRBJ2-1
CASSPPLAGAAHNEQFF
>few|TRBV27|TRBJ1-1
CASRIWQGNTEAFF
>-|TRBV19|TRBJ2-1
CASSIGGRLAGLHSYNEQFF
>many|TRBV12-5|TRBJ2-3
CASGLWGTDTQYF
>-|TRBV10-2|TRBJ1-1
CASSEYLAGQGWGEAFF
>many|TRBV9|TRBJ1-1
CASSPAGGITEAFF
>-|TRBV24-1|TRBJ1-5
CATSQASNQPQHF
>few|TRBV19|TRBJ2-7
CASSIAQDRVELYEQYF
>few|TRBV18|TRBJ2-1
CASSPLAGGSVEQFF
>few|TRBV9|TRBJ2-3
CASSPRGDVGTDTQYF
>-|TRBV19|TRBJ2-7
CASSMANYPTYEQYF
>many|TRBV10-3|TRBJ2-5
CAISGGSMGDQETQYF
>-|TRBV12-3/TRBV12-4|TRBJ2-2
CASSPVGQQRLFF
>many|TRBV18|TRBJ1-1
CASSPPVNTEAFF
>many|TRBV11-2|TRBJ1-2
CASTLGGFQGYTF
>many|TRBV20-1|TRBJ2-7
CSASESSGSSYEQYF
>many|TRBV7-3|TRBJ2-5
CASSSTLDRQETQYF
>few|TRBV19|TRBJ1-1
CASSISLAGTEAFF
>-|TRBV6-2/TRBV6-3|TRBJ1-2
CASSYLDRERGYTF
>many|TRBV30|TRBJ2-4
CAWSAGLGGNIQYF
>many|TRBV5-4|TRBJ1-6
CASSLYNSPLHF
>-|TRBV15|TRBJ1-2
CATSPDSNYGYTF
>many|TRBV3-1|TRBJ2-5
CASSQNREETQYF
>few|TRBV28|TRBJ2-7
CASSPAGGNYEQYF
>-|TRBV6-2/TRBV6-3|TRBJ2-7
CASREISGYEQYF
>-|TRBV29-1|TRBJ1-1
CSVYDGVTDTEAFF
>-|TRBV20-1|TRBJ1-5
CSARYGAQPQHF
>many|TRBV28|TRBJ2-7
CASSYARQGNYEQYF
>many|TRBV28|TRBJ1-5
CASRGPNQPQHF
>many|TRBV28|TRBJ1-6
CASSLWGRASSPLHF
>-|TRBV28|TRBJ2-4
CASRASGGTKNIQYF
>-|TRBV28|TRBJ1-2
CASSEYKDGYTF
>many|TRBV20-1|TRBJ2-5
CSARDSDSQETQYF
>many|TRBV20-1|TRBJ2-7
CSARNPQGSEYEQYF
>few|TRBV24-1|TRBJ2-1
CATTSGWDNEQFF
>-|TRBV29-1|TRBJ2-1
CSVPNSGSGNEQFF
>many|TRBV12-5|TRBJ2-7
CASGQGDYEQYF
>-|TRBV30|TRBJ2-2
CAWRPPGLAGGGTGELFF
>once|TRBV20-1|TRBJ1-1
CSAQPGDLRGTVEAFF
>many|TRBV7-6|TRBJ2-7
CASSSGQGFYEQYF